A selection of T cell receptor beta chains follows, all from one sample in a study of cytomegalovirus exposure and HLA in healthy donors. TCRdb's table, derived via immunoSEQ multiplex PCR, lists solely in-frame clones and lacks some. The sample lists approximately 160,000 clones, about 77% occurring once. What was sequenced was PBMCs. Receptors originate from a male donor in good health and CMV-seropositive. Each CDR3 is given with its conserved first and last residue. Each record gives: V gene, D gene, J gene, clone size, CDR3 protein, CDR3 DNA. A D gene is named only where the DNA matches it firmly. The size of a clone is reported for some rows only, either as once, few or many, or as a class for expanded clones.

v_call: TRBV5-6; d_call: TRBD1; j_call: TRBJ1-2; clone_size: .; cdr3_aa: CASSLEGQAWTDYGYTF; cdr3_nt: TGTGCCAGCAGCTTGGAGGGACAGGCCTGGACCGACTATGGCTACACCTTC
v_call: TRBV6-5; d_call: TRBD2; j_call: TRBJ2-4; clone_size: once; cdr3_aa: CASSYSLAGGGNIQYF; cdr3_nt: TGTGCCAGCAGTTACTCACTAGCGGGGGGGGGAAACATTCAGTACTTC
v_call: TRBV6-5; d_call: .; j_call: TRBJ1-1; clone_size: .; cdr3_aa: CASSSGFNTEAFF; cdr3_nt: TGTGCCAGCAGTTCAGGGTTCAACACTGAAGCTTTCTTT
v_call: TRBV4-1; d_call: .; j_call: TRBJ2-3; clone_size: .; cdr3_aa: CASSQGLASTDTQYF; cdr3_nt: TGCGCCAGCAGCCAAGGGCTAGCGAGCACAGATACGCAGTATTTT
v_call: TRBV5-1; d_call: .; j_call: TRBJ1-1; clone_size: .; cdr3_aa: CASSTETNTEAFF; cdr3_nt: TGCGCCAGCAGCACGGAGACGAACACTGAAGCTTTCTTT
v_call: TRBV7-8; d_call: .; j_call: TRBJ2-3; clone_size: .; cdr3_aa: CASSPQGADTQYF; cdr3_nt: TGTGCCAGCAGCCCACAAGGGGCAGATACGCAGTATTTT
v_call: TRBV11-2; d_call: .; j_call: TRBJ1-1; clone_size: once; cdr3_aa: CASTKGVTEAFF; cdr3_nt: TGTGCCAGCACAAAGGGGGTCACTGAAGCTTTCTTT
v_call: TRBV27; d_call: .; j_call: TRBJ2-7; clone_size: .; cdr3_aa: CASSTPTRTALYEQYF; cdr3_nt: TGTGCCAGCAGTACACCGACACGTACGGCGCTATACGAGCAGTACTTC
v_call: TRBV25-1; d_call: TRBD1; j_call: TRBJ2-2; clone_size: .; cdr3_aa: CASSEFGTGGDTGELFF; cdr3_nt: TGTGCCAGCAGTGAATTTGGGACAGGGGGCGACACCGGGGAGCTGTTTTTT
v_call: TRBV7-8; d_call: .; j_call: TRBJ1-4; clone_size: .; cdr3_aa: CASSLWRAAANEKLFF; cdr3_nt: TGTGCCAGCAGCTTATGGAGAGCAGCCGCTAATGAAAAACTGTTTTTT
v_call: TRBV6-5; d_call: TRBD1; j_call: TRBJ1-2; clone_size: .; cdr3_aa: CASSSPGQGNYGYTF; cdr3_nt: TGTGCCAGCAGTTCTCCGGGACAGGGAAACTATGGCTACACCTTC
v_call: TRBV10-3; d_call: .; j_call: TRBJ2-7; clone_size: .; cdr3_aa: CAISPTGDEQYF; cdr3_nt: TGTGCCATCAGCCCGACAGGAGACGAGCAGTACTTC
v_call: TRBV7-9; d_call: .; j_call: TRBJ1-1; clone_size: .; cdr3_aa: CASSFWNTEAFF; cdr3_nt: TGTGCCAGCAGCTTCTGGAACACTGAAGCTTTCTTT
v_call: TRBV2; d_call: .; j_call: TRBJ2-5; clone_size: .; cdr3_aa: CASSDDGQETQYF; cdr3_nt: TGTGCCAGCAGTGACGACGGGCAAGAGACCCAGTACTTC
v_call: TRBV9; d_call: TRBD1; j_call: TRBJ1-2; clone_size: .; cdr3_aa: CASSAGQGLWGYTF; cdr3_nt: TGTGCCAGCAGCGCGGGACAGGGGTTATGGGGCTACACCTTC
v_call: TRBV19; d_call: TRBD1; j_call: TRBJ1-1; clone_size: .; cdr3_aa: CASSKGTGMNTEAFF; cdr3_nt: TGTGCCAGTAGTAAGGGGACAGGGATGAACACTGAAGCTTTCTTT
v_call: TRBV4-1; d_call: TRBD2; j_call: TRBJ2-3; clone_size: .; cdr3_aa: CASSQDKSLPRGSTDTQYF; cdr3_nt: TGCGCCAGCAGCCAAGATAAGAGCTTACCGCGGGGGAGCACAGATACGCAGTATTTT
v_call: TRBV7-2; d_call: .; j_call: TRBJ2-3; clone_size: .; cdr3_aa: CTSSLAGLSTDTQYF; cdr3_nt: TGTACCAGCAGCTTAGCCGGACTAAGCACAGATACGCAGTATTTT
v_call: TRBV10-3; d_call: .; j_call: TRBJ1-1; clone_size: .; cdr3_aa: CAISGSAGAEAFF; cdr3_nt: TGTGCCATCAGTGGATCTGCAGGGGCTGAAGCTTTCTTT
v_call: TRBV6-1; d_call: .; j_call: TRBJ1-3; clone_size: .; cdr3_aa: CASSEVGSSGNTIYF; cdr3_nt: TGTGCCAGCAGTGAAGTGGGCAGCTCTGGAAACACCATATATTTT
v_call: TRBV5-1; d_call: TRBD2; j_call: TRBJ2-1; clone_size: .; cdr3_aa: CASSLVSSGGRSYNEQFF; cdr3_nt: TGCGCCAGCAGCTTGGTGTCTAGCGGGGGGCGTTCCTACAATGAGCAGTTCTTC
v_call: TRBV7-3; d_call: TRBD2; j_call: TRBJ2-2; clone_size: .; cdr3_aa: CASSPQGLGGTGELFF; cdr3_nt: TGTGCCAGCAGCCCCCAGGGACTAGGAGGGACCGGGGAGCTGTTTTTT
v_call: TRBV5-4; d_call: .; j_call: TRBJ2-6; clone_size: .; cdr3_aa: CASSPGVTGANVLTF; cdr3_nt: TGTGCCAGCAGCCCCGGGGTAACTGGGGCCAACGTCCTGACTTTC
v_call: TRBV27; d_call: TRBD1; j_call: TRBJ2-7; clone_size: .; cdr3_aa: CASSYTQTGSYEQYF; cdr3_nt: TGTGCCAGCAGTTACACCCAGACAGGGTCCTACGAGCAGTACTTC
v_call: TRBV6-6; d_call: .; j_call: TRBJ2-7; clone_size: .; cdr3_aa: CASDDRSSSYEQYF; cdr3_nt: TGTGCCAGCGACGACAGGTCCAGCTCCTACGAGCAGTACTTC
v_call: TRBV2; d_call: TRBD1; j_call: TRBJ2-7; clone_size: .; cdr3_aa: CASSRDSYEQYF; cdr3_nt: TGTGCCAGCAGCCGGGACAGCTACGAGCAGTACTTC
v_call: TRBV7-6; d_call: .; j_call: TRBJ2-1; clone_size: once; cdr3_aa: CASSLSGLPRGEQFF; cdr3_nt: TGTGCCAGCAGCTTATCGGGACTCCCTCGGGGTGAGCAGTTCTTC
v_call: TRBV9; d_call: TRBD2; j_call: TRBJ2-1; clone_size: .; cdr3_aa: CASSVVRGGANNEQFF; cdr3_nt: TGTGCCAGCAGCGTAGTCCGGGGGGGGGCCAATAATGAGCAGTTCTTC
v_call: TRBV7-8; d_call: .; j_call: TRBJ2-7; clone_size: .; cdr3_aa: CASSLGRVSRSYEQYF; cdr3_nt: TGTGCCAGCAGCTTAGGGAGGGTGTCACGGTCCTACGAGCAGTACTTC
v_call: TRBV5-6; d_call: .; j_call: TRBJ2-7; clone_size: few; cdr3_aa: CASSPHRFHEQYF; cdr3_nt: TGTGCCAGCAGCCCCCACAGGTTCCACGAGCAGTACTTC
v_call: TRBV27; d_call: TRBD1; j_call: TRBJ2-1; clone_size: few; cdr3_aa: CASRRTGDNEQFF; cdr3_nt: TGTGCCAGCAGACGGACAGGGGACAATGAGCAGTTCTTC
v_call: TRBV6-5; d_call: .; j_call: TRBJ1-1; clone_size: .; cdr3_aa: CASRRTLRTEAFF; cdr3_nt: TGTGCCAGCAGACGAACGTTGAGGACTGAAGCTTTCTTT
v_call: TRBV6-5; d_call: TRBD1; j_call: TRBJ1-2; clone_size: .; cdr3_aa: CASSYTLTGGNYGYTF; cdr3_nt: TGTGCCAGCAGTTACACTCTCACAGGGGGTAACTATGGCTACACCTTC
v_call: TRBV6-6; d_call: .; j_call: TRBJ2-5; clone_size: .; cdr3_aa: CASSYFAVETQYF; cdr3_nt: TGTGCCAGCAGTTACTTCGCGGTGGAGACCCAGTACTTC
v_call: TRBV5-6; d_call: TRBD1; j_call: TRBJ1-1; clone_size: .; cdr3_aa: CASCFGCSTGMNTEAFF; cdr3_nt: TGTGCCAGCTGCTTCGGTTGCTCGACAGGGATGAACACTGAAGCTTTCTTT
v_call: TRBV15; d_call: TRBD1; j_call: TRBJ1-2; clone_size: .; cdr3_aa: CATSRDAGTGGTDGYTF; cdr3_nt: TGTGCCACCAGCAGAGATGCGGGGACAGGGGGGACGGATGGCTACACCTTC
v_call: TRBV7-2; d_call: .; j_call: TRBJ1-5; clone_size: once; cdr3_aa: CASSVDRGNQPQHF; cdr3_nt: TGTGCCAGCAGCGTAGATAGGGGGAATCAGCCCCAGCATTTT
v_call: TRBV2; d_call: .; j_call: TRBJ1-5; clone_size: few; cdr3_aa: CASSEQGNQPQHF; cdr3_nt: TGTGCCAGCAGTGAACAGGGGAATCAGCCCCAGCATTTT
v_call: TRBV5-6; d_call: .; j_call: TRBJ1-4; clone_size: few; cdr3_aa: CASRPSGVANEKLFF; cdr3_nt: TGTGCCAGCAGACCCAGCGGAGTGGCTAATGAAAAACTGTTTTTT
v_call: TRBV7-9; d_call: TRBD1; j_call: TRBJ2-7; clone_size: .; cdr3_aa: CASSPRQGRTYEQYF; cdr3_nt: TGTGCCAGCAGCCCCCGACAGGGTAGAACCTACGAGCAGTACTTC
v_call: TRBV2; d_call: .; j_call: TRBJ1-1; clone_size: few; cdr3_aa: CASTPRRDTEAFF; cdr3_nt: TGTGCCAGCACCCCCCGTCGGGACACTGAAGCTTTCTTT
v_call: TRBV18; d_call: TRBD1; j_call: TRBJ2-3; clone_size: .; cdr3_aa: CASSPSRGTGGPDTQYF; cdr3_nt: TGTGCCAGCTCTCCATCTCGCGGGACAGGGGGCCCAGATACGCAGTATTTT
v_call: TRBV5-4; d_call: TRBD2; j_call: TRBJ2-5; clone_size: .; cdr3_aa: CASSFNPGLASGETQYF; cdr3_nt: TGTGCCAGCAGCTTTAACCCGGGACTAGCATCCGGAGAGACCCAGTACTTC
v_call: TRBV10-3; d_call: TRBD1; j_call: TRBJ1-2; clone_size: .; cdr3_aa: CAISGTGTGGGYTF; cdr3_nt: TGTGCCATCAGTGGAACCGGGACAGGGGGTGGCTACACCTTC
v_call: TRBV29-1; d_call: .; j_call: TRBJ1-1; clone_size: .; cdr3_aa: CSVRGGLYTEAFF; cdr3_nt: TGCAGCGTCCGGGGAGGTTTATACACTGAAGCTTTCTTT
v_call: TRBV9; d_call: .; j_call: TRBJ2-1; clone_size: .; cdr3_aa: CASSPEGGAYNEQFF; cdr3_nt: TGTGCCAGCAGCCCTGAAGGGGGGGCGTACAATGAGCAGTTCTTC
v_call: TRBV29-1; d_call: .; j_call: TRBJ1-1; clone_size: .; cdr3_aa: CSVAQIGVATEAFF; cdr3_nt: TGCAGCGTCGCCCAGATAGGGGTCGCCACTGAAGCTTTCTTT
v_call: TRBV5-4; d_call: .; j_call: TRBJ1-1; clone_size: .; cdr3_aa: CASSLNRLDIEAFF; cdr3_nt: TGTGCCAGCAGCTTAAACAGATTGGATATTGAAGCTTTCTTT
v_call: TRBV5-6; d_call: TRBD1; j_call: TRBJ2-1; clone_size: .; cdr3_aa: CASSFGQGARSYNEQFF; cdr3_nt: TGTGCCAGCAGCTTCGGACAGGGGGCGCGGTCTTACAATGAGCAGTTCTTC
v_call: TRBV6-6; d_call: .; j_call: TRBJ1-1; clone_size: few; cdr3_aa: CASSYVGISEAFF; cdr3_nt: TGTGCCAGCAGTTACGTCGGGATTTCTGAAGCTTTCTTT
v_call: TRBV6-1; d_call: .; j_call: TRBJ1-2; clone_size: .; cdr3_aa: CASSLGGDGYTF; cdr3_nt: TGTGCCAGCAGCCTAGGGGGGGATGGCTACACCTTC
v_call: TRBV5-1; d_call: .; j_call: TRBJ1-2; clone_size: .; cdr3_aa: CASSLNRINYGYTF; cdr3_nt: TGCGCCAGCAGCTTGAACAGGATCAACTATGGCTACACCTTC
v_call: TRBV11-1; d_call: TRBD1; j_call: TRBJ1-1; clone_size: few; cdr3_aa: CASSQGQGASEAFF; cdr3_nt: TGTGCCAGCAGCCAGGGACAGGGGGCTTCTGAAGCTTTCTTT
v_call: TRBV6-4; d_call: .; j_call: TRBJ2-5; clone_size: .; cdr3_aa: CASSSGPQETQYF; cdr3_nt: TGTGCCAGCAGCAGCGGGCCCCAAGAGACCCAGTACTTC
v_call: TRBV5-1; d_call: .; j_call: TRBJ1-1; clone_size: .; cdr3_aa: CASSLGQRKNTEAFF; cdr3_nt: TGCGCCAGCAGCTTGGGACAGAGAAAGAACACTGAAGCTTTCTTT
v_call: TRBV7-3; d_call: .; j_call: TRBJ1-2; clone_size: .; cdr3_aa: CASSPLGGSDGYTF; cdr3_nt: TGTGCCAGCAGCCCCCTAGGGGGTAGCGATGGCTACACCTTC
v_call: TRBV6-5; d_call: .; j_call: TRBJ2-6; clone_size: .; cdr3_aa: CASRTGVSGANVLTF; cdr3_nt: TGTGCCAGCAGGACAGGTGTCTCTGGGGCCAACGTCCTGACTTTC